A selection of T cell receptor beta chains follows, all from one sample in a study of blood T cell repertoires in COVID-19. Profiling relied on immunoSEQ multiplex PCR, and the TCRdb table lists in-frame clones only, not all of them. The repertoire consists of a few hundred thousand clones, with 80% to 90% occurring once and the leading ten covering about 3.8%. Sequenced input: PBMCs or T cells enriched from blood (not recorded which). The receptors were sampled from a middle-aged woman with acute COVID-19. Each CDR3 is given without its conserved first and last residue.

TRBV5-1	TRBJ2-2	ASSPMAGPNTGELF
TRBV4-1	TRBJ2-2	ASSPLGGLNTGELF
TRBV13	TRBJ1-1	ASSFSIMNTEAF
TRBV2	TRBJ1-5	ASSEERVGQPQH
TRBV5-6	TRBJ2-1	ASSLLAGVFHEQF
TRBV6-1	TRBJ1-3	ASSEGGSGNTIY
TRBV7-3	TRBJ1-2	ASSSGPQGGYT
TRBV6-5	TRBJ2-5	ASRPTGHQETQY
TRBV15	TRBJ2-6	ATSRGLAGGNSGANVLT
TRBV6-5	TRBJ1-2	ASSSGGDGYT
TRBV3-1/TRBV3-2	TRBJ2-4	ASSHLVGAENIQY
TRBV28	TRBJ2-1	ASSLEREQF
TRBV5-1	TRBJ1-1	ASKIDTEAF
TRBV7-2	TRBJ2-6	ASSLNMGSNVLT
TRBV24-1	TRBJ2-1	ATSDLSGGVINEQF
TRBV7-8	TRBJ2-3	ASIPADRATDTQY
TRBV7-3	TRBJ1-1	ASSPSLGQDEAF
TRBV24-1	TRBJ2-2	ATSKTSGNTGELF
TRBV28	TRBJ1-2	ASSASYLSNYGYT
TRBV24-1	TRBJ2-1	ATSDFQGAGYENEQF
TRBV7-9	TRBJ1-5	ASSSGTFNQPQH
TRBV5-1	TRBJ1-2	ASSLVVPGWVDGTNYGYT
TRBV28	TRBJ1-1	ASSMGGTEAF
TRBV19	TRBJ2-4	ASSIGASKNIQY
TRBV10-3	TRBJ2-3	AISDIPTAGRHTDTQY
TRBV28	TRBJ1-2	ASSLWGESNYGYT
TRBV3-1/TRBV3-2	TRBJ2-1	ASSPDRDSYNEQF
TRBV27	TRBJ1-2	ASSQSGIAGGAGGYT
TRBV6-1	TRBJ2-2	ASSEGRSLNTGELF
TRBV28	TRBJ1-2	ASPLGARDYGYT
TRBV4-2	TRBJ1-5	ASSQDGVSNQPQH
TRBV19	TRBJ2-1	ASSNWATSLLYNEQF
TRBV29-1	TRBJ2-5	SVLGQRETQY
TRBV9	TRBJ2-5	ASSSAAGGAGETQY
TRBV15	TRBJ1-1	ATKGRGTGHTEAF
TRBV29-1	TRBJ2-3	SVEEYAGSPPDTQY
TRBV5-5	TRBJ2-3	ASSLGGNAGTDTQY
TRBV18	TRBJ1-6	ASSPGQGEISPLH
TRBV28	TRBJ1-2	ASSLNPAQTTDNYGYT
TRBV15	TRBJ2-3	ATSRGLDTQY
TRBV14	TRBJ2-5	ASSRSGQTQY
TRBV7-2	TRBJ2-1	ASIRDRGDNEQF
TRBV20-1	TRBJ2-1	SASLLAGGVNEQF
TRBV27	TRBJ1-5	ASSLFGTGRQPQH
TRBV4-2	TRBJ2-3	ASSQEPPGTSGRAFTDTQY
TRBV7-9	TRBJ2-2	ASSLGTYTGELF
TRBV9	TRBJ1-2	ASNDGGNYGYT
TRBV19	TRBJ2-1	ASSISRLGANEQF
TRBV7-6	TRBJ2-1	ASSLVASGGYNEQF
TRBV6-5	TRBJ2-2	ASSQTSGSAGELF
TRBV7-8	TRBJ2-7	ASSLAIAGGQFSYEQY
TRBV24-1	TRBJ2-2	ATSDFGPGSTGELF
TRBV7-2	TRBJ2-7	ASSLGGPRRQY
TRBV5-1	TRBJ2-3	ASSLRYSGSPTDTQY
TRBV29-1	TRBJ2-1	SGERGLAGKGSYNEQF
TRBV28	TRBJ1-5	ASSLGGYNQPQH